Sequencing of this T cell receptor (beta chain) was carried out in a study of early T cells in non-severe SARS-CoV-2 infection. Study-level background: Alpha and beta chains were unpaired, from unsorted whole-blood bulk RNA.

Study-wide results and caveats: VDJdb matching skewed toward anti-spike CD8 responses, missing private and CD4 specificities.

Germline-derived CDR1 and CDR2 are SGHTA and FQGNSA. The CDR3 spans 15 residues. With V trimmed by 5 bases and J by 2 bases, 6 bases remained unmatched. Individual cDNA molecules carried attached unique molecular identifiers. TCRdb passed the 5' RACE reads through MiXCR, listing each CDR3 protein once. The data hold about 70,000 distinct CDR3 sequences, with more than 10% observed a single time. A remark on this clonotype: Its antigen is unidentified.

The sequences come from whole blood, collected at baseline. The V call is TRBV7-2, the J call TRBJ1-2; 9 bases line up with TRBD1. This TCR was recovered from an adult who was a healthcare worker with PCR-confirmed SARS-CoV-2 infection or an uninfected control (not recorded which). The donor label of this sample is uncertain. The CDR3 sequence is CASSPIGTGNYGYTF. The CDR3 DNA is TGTGCCAGCAGCCCTATCGGGACAGGGAACTATGGCTACACCTTC.